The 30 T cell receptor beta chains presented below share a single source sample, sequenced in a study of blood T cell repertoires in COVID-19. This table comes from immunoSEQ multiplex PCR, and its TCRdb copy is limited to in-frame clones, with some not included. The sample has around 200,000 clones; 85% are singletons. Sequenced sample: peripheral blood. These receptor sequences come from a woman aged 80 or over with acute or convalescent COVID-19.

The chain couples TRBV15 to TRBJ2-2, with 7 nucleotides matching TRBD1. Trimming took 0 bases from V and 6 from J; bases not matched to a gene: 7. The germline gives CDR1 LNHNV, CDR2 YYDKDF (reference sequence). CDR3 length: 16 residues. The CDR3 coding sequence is TGTGCCACCAGCAGAGATGTGGGACAGCCCTCCGGGGAGCTGTTTTTT. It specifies CATSRDVGQPSGELFF.

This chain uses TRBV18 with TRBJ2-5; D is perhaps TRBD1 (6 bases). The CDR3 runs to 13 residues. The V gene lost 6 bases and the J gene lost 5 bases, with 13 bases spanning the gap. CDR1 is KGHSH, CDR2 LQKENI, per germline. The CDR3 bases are TGTGCCAGCTCCCAACAGGGCGGGGAGACCCAGTACTTC. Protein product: CASSQQGGETQYF.

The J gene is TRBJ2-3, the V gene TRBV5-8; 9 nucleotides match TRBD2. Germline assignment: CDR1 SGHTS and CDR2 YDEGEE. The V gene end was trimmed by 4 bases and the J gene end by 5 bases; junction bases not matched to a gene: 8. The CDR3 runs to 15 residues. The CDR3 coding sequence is TGTGCCAGCAGCCCGCGGGAGGGCCGTGGAGATACGCAGTATTTT. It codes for CASSPREGRGDTQYF.

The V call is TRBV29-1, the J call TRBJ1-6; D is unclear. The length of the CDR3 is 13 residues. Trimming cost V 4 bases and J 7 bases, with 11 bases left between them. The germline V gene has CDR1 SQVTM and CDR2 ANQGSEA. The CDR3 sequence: CSVGLAINSPLHF. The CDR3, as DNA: TGCAGCGTTGGGTTAGCGATCAATTCACCCCTCCACTTT.

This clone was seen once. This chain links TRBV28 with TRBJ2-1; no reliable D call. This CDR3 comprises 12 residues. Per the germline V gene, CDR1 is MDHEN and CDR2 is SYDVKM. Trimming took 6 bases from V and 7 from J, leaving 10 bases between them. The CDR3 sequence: CASRPRPNEQFF. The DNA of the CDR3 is TGTGCCAGCAGACCTAGACCTAATGAGCAGTTCTTC.

CDR3 bases: TGTGCCACTACGGCCGGGGTAGGGTCTAACTATGGCTACACCTTC. This translates into CATTAGVGSNYGYTF. The chain carries TRBV10-3 and TRBJ1-2, with D unresolved. V was trimmed by 10 bases and J by 0 bases, leaving 18 bases between them. The CDR3 runs 15 residues. Germline V gene lookup returns CDR1 ENHRY and CDR2 SYGVKD.

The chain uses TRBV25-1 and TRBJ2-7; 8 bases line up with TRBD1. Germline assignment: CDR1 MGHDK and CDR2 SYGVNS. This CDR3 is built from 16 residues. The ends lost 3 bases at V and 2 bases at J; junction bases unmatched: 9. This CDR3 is CASSDLTGGTAYEQYF. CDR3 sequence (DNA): TGTGCCAGCAGTGATCTAACAGGGGGAACTGCCTACGAGCAGTACTTC.

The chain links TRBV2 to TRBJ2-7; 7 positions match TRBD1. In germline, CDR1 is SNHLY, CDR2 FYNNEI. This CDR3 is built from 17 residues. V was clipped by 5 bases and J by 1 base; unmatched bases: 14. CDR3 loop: CASSRILNRGNSYEQYF. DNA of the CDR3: TGTGCCAGCAGTCGAATTCTAAACAGGGGCAATTCCTACGAGCAGTACTTC. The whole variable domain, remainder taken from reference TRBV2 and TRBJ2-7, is EPEVTQTPSHQVTQMGQEVILRCVPISNHLYFYWYRQILGQKVEFLVSFYNNEISEKSEIFDDQFSVERPDGSNFTLKIRSTKLEDSAMYFCASSRILNRGNSYEQYFGPGTRLTVT.

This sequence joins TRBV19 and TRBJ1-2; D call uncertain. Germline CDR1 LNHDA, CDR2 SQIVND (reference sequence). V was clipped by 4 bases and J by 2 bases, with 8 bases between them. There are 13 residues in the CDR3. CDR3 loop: CASSTAANYGYTF. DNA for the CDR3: TGTGCCAGTAGTACTGCGGCGAACTATGGCTACACCTTC. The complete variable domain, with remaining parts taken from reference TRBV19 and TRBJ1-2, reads DGGITQSPKYLFRKEGQNVTLSCEQNLNHDAMYWYRQDPGQGLRLIYYSQIVNDFQKGDIAEGYSVSREKKESFPLTVTSAQKNPTAFYLCASSTAANYGYTFGSGTRLTVV.

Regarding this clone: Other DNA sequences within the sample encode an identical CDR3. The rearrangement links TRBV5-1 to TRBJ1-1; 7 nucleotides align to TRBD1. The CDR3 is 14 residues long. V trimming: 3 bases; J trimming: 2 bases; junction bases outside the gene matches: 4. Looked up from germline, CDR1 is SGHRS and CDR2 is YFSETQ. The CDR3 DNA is TGCGCCAGCAGCTCCCAGGGGGGCAACACTGAAGCTTTCTTT. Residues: CASSSQGGNTEAFF. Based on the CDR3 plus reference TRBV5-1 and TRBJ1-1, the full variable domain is KAGVTQTPRYLIKTRGQQVTLSCSPISGHRSVSWYQQTPGQGLQFLFEYFSETQRNKGNFPGRFSGRQFSNSRSEMNVSTLELGDSALYLCASSSQGGNTEAFFGQGTRLTVV.

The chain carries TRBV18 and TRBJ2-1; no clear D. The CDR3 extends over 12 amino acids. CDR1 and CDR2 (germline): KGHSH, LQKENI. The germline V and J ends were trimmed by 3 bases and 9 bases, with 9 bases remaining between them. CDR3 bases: TGTGCCAGCTCACCCCCCCTGGCTGAGCAGTTCTTC. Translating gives CASSPPLAEQFF.

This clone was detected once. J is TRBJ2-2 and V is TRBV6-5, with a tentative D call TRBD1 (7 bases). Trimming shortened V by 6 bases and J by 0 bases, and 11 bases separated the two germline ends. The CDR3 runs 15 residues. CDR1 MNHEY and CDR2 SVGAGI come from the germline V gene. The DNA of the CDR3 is TGTGCCAGCAGGCGCGGGACAGCGAACACCGGGGAGCTGTTTTTT. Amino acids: CASRRGTANTGELFF.

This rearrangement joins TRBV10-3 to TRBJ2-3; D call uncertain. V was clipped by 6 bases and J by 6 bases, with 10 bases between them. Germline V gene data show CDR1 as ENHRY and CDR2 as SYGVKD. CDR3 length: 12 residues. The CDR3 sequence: CAISQAPDTQYF. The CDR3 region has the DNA TGTGCCATCAGCCAGGCGCCGGATACGCAGTATTTT.

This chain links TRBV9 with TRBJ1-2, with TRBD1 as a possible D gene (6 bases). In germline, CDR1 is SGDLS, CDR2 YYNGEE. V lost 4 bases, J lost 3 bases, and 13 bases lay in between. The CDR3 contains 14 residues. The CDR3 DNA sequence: TGTGCCAGCAGCCCCCGGACAGACTACTATGGCTACACCTTC. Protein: CASSPRTDYYGYTF. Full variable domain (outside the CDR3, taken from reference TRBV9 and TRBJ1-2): DSGVTQTPKHLITATGQRVTLRCSPRSGDLSVYWYQQSLDQGLQFLIQYYNGEERAKGNILERFSAQQFPDLHSELNLSSLELGDSALYFCASSPRTDYYGYTFGSGTRLTVV.

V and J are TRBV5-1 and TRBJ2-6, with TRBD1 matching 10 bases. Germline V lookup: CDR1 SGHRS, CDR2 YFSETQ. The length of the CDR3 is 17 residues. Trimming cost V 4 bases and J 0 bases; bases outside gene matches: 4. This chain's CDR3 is CASSDGTGVSGANVLTF. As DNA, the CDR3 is TGCGCCAGCAGCGACGGGACAGGGGTCTCTGGGGCCAACGTCCTGACTTTC.

This CDR3 reads CASSWGTGRNQPQHF. The CDR3, as DNA: TGCGCCAGCAGCTGGGGGACAGGGCGCAATCAGCCCCAGCATTTT. J is TRBJ1-5 and V is TRBV5-1, with 9 nucleotides matching TRBD1. Germline V gene lookup returns CDR1 SGHRS and CDR2 YFSETQ. Germline trimming cut 3 bases from V and 2 bases from J; bases unmatched to any gene: 3. The CDR3 loop spans 15 amino acids.

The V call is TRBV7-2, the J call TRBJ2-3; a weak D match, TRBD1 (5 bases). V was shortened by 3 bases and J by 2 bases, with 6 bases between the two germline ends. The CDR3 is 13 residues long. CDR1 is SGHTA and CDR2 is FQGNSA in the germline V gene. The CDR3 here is CASSLDITDTQYF. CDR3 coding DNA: TGTGCCAGCAGCTTGGACATCACAGATACGCAGTATTTT.

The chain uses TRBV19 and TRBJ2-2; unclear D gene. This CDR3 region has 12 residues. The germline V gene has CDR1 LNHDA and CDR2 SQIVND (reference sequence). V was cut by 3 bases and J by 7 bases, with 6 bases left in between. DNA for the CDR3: TGTGCCAGTAGTATTTCGGTCGGGGAGCTGTTTTTT. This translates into CASSISVGELFF.

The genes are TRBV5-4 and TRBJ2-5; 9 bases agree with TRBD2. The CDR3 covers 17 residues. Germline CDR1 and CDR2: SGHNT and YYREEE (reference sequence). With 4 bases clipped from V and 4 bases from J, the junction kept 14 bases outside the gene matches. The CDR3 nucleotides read TGTGCCAGCAGCCCAGGGACTCTAGCGGGAAGGAGAGAGACCCAGTACTTC. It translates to CASSPGTLAGRRETQYF.

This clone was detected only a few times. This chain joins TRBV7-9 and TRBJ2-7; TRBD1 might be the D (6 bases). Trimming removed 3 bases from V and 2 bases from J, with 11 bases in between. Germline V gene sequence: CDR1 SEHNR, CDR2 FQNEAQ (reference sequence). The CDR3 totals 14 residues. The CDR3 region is CASSFLNRAYEQYF. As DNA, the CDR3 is TGTGCCAGCAGCTTCTTGAACAGGGCCTACGAGCAGTACTTC. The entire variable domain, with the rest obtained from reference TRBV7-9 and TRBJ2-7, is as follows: DTGVSQNPRHKITKRGQNVTFRCDPISEHNRLYWYRQTLGQGPEFLTYFQNEAQLEKSRLLSDRFSAERPKGSFSTLEIQRTEQGDSAMYLCASSFLNRAYEQYFGPGTRLTVT.

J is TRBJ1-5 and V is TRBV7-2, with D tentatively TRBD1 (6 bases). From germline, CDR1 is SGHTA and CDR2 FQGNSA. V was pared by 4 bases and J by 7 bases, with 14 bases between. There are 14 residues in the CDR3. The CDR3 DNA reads TGTGCCAGCAGCTCTCAGGGGATCGGGCAGCCCCAGCATTTT. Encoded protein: CASSSQGIGQPQHF.

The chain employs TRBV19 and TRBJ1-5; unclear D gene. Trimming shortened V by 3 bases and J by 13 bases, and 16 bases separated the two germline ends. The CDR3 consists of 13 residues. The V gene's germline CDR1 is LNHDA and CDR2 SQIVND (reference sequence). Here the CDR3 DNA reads TGTGCCAGTAGTATCAGAGCGAGTAGCCTACAGCATTTT. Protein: CASSIRASSLQHF.

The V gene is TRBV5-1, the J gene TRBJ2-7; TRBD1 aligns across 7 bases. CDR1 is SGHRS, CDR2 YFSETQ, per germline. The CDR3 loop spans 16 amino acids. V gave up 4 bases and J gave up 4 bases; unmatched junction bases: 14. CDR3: CASSPQPGTDYYEQYF. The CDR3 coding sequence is TGCGCCAGCAGCCCTCAACCTGGGACAGATTATTACGAGCAGTACTTC.

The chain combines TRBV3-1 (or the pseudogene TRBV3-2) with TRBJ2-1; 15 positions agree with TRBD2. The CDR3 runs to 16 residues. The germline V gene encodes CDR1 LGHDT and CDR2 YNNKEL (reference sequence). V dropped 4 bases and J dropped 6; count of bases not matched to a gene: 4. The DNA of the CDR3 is TGTGCCAGCAGCCGGGGACTAGCGGGAGGATCCAATGAGCAGTTCTTC. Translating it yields CASSRGLAGGSNEQFF.

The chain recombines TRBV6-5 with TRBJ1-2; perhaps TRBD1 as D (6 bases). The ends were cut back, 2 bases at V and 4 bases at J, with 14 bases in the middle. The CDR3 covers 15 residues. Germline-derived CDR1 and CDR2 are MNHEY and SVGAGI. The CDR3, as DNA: TGTGCCAGCAGTTACGGAGAACAGGGTCGCTATGGCTACACCTTC. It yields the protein CASSYGEQGRYGYTF.

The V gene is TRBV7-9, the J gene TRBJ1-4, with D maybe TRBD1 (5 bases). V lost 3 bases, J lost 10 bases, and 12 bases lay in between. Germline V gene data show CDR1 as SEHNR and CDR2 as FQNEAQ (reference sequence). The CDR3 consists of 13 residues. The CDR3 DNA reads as TGTGCCAGCAGCTTCGGGGGAGCATTAAAACTGTTTTTT. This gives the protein CASSFGGALKLFF.

The CDR3 DNA reads as TGTGCCAGCAGTTACCAGGGGGCTAAGGGAAACACCATATATTTT. Translated, it gives CASSYQGAKGNTIYF. The rearrangement joins TRBV6-5 to TRBJ1-3; 8 positions match TRBD1. Germline V gives CDR1 MNHEY, CDR2 SVGAGI. The CDR3 loop spans 15 amino acids. V gave up 2 bases and J gave up 4 bases; unmatched junction bases: 4.

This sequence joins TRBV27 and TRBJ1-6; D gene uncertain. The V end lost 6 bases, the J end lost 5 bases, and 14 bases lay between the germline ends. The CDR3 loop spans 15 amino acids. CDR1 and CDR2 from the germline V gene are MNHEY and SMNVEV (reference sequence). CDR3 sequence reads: CASSSYPSDNSPLHF. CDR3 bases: TGTGCCAGCAGCTCTTACCCCAGTGATAATTCACCCCTCCACTTT.

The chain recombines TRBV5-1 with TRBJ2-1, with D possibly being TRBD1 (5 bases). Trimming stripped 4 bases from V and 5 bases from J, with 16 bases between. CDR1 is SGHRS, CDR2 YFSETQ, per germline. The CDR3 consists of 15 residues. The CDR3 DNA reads TGCGCCAGCAGCGATATTAGACAGATTAACAATGAGCAGTTCTTC. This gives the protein CASSDIRQINNEQFF.

In DNA, the CDR3 is TGCAGCGTTGAAAGCGGGGGGGCAGATACGCAGTATTTT. It codes for CSVESGGADTQYF. The chain links TRBV29-1 to TRBJ2-3; TRBD2 agrees at 10 bases. The CDR3 length is 13 residues. From germline, CDR1 is SQVTM and CDR2 ANQGSEA. Losses at the gene ends were 2 bases for V and 4 bases for J; bases not matched to a gene: 0.